Sequencing of this TCR beta chain was carried out in a study of T cells in Graves' hyperthyroidism and ophthalmopathy. Study-level results: Stable hyperthyroidism was separated from ophthalmopathy by a model based on 13 V-J features. The model predicted ophthalmopathy a median around 6.5 months before onset. Within blood appeared most thyroid clonotypes that had expanded above 0.001.

Germline V gene data show CDR1 as DFQATT and CDR2 as SNEGSKA (reference sequence). The CDR3 is made up of 15 amino acids. Amplified TCR beta CDR3 regions derived from RNA transcripts. TCR CDR3 underwent first-round RT-PCR with the HTBI primer set. In TCRdb, the multiplex PCR reads were re-called with MiXCR into one record per CDR3 protein. The repertoire has 600,000 to 700,000 distinct CDR3 sequences, just under 45% of them found once; the top ten carry roughly 7.2%. Uncontrolled infection, other autoimmune disease, pregnancy and lactation each barred patients from inclusion. This clonotype was seen once. The antigen is not known. The junction departs from the called germline gene at one end, perhaps through a read error.

This receptor was taken from an adult man with Graves' disease, either hyperthyroidism or ophthalmopathy (not recorded which). Sequencing was done on a sample of peripheral blood or thyroid tissue (not recorded which). The V gene is TRBV20-1, the J gene TRBJ1-5, with D unresolved. The CDR3 here is CSASVAGSGNQPQHF. The CDR3 nucleotides read TGCAGTGCTAGTGTAGCTGGGTCGGGCAACCAGCCCCAGCATTTT.